Detailed here is one T cell receptor beta chain. Its antigen is unidentified. This sample is drawn from a study of vaccination effects on CD4 cells after COVID-19. Study findings and constraints: Marked clonal contraction was seen late after vaccination (in both infection- and vaccine-induced clones).

Within the ViraFEST assay, antigen-specific CD4+ T cells underwent expansion with viral peptide pools prior to sequencing. Researchers isolated CD4+ T cells once 9 to 11 days of culture had elapsed. Participants received two doses of either the BNT162b2 or mRNA-1273 vaccine. Clones were read by immunoSEQ multiplex PCR, and TCRdb kept only the in-frame ones, dropping some. The sample has about 81,000 clones, around four fifths seen once. The CDR3 is 14 amino acids. Germline CDR1 reads LNHDA; CDR2 reads SQIVND (reference sequence). Trimming cost V 7 bases and J 6 bases; bases outside gene matches: 9. The rearrangement joins TRBV19 to TRBJ2-4; 7 nucleotides agree with TRBD1. The sequence derives from a human donor who received a COVID-19 vaccine. The material was CD4+ T cells from PBMCs cultured with HCoV-OC43 spike peptides, obtained after COVID-19 vaccination. As for subset: HCoV-OC43 spike overlapping peptide pool stimulation. The DNA of the CDR3 is TGTGCCAGTACCGAGACAGGGAAGGGAAACATTCAGTACTTC. It specifies CASTETGKGNIQYF.